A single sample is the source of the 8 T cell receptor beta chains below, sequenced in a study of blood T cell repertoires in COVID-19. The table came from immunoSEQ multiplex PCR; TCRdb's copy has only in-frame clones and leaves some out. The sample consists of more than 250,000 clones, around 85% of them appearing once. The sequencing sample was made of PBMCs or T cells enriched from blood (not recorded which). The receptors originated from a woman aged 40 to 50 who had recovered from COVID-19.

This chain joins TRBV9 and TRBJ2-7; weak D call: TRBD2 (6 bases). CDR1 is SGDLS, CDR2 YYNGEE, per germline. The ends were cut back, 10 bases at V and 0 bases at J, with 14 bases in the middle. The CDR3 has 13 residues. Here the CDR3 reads CAGGLMSSYEQYF. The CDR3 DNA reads TGTGCCGGGGGACTGATGAGCTCCTACGAGCAGTACTTC. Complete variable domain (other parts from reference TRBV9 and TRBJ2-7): DSGVTQTPKHLITATGQRVTLRCSPRSGDLSVYWYQQSLDQGLQFLIQYYNGEERAKGNILERFSAQQFPDLHSELNLSSLELGDSALYFCAGGLMSSYEQYFGPGTRLTVT.

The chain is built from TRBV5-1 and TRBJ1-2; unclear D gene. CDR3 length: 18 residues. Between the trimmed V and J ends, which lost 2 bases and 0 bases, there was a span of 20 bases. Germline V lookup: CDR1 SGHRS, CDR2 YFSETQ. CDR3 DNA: TGCGCCAGCAGCTTAGGCGTCTTCAATACGAGGGCTAACTATGGCTACACCTTC. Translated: CASSLGVFNTRANYGYTF.

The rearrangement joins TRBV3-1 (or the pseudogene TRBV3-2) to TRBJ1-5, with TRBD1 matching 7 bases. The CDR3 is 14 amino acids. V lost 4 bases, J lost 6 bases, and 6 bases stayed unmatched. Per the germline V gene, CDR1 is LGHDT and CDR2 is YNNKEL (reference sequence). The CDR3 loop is CASSPRGGGQPQHF. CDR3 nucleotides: TGTGCCAGCAGCCCGAGAGGGGGCGGTCAGCCCCAGCATTTT.

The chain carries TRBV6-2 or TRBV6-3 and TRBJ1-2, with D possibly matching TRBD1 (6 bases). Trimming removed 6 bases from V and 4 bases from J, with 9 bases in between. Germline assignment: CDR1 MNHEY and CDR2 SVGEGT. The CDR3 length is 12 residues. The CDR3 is CASSRQVYGYTF. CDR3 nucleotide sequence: TGTGCCAGCAGCCGACAGGTCTATGGCTACACCTTC.

As DNA, the CDR3 is TGTGCCAGCAGCCAAGGGGAGCCCGGCAACTACGAGCAGTACTTC. Translation: CASSQGEPGNYEQYF. This rearrangement joins TRBV3-1 (or the pseudogene TRBV3-2) to TRBJ2-7, with a weak D call TRBD2 (5 bases). The CDR3 consists of 15 residues. Trimming took 1 base from V and 3 from J, leaving 13 bases between them. CDR1 LGHDT and CDR2 YNNKEL come from the germline V gene (reference sequence).

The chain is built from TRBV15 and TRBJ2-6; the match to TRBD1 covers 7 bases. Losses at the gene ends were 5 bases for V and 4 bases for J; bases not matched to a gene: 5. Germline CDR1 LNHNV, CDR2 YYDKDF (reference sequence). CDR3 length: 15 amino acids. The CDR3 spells CATSRTGAGANVLTF. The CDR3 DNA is TGTGCCACCAGCCGAACAGGGGCCGGGGCCAACGTCCTGACTTTC.

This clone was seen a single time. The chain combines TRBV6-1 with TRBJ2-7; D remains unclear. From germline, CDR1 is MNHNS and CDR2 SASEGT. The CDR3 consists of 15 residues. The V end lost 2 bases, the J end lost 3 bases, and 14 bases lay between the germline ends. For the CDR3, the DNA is TGTGCCAGCAGTGAACGTTCGCGGCGAAACTACGAGCAGTACTTC. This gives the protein CASSERSRRNYEQYF.

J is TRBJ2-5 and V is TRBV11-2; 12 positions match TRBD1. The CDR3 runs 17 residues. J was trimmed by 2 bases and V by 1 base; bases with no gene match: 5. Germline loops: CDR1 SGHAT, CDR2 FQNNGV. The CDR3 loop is CASSLGGTGGGQETQYF. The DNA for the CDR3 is TGTGCCAGCAGCTTAGGGGGGACAGGGGGCGGACAAGAGACCCAGTACTTC.